This TCR beta chain appears in the sequencing data of a study of blood T cell repertoires in COVID-19. The V gene's germline CDR1 is MNHEY and CDR2 SVGAGI. With 6 bases clipped from V and 3 bases from J, the junction kept 7 bases outside the gene matches. This CDR3 spans 14 amino acids. The age range of participants was 18 to 89 years, with residence in about two dozen US areas. Sequencing was performed with immunoSEQ multiplex PCR; in TCRdb, only in-frame clones are kept and a portion is missing. The table has approximately 170,000 clones, around 78% seen once. The chain combines TRBV6-5 with TRBJ1-1; 7 bases fit TRBD1. Sequencing input: PBMCs or T cells enriched from blood (not recorded which). The TCR originated in a woman between 45 and 60 years old who had recovered from COVID-19. The CDR3 DNA sequence: TGTGCCAGCAGCCTGCTCCAGGGGGACACTGAAGCTTTCTTT. It encodes CASSLLQGDTEAFF.